The 17 T cell receptor beta chains below come from one sample, sequenced in a study of T cells in Graves' hyperthyroidism and ophthalmopathy. Amplification of TCR beta CDR3 regions was performed using RNA transcripts as template. When the TCR CDR3 underwent first-round RT-PCR, the HTBI primer set was used. TCRdb processed the multiplex PCR reads anew with MiXCR; each CDR3 protein has one entry. The sample gives about 180,000 distinct CDR3 sequences, 15% to 20% of which show up once; 25% to 30% is in the top ten. Sequences were obtained from blood. The source of these receptors is a woman aged 50 to 65 with Graves' hyperthyroidism.

A few counts support this clonotype. Possible read error: a much larger clone is one base away. No conserved phenylalanine or tryptophan ends this CDR3, so it is likely a read error. J is TRBJ2-7 and V is TRBV7-9; 9 positions agree with TRBD1. Trimming removed 4 bases from V and 5 bases from J; junction bases left unmatched: 3. The CDR3 sequence is 13 residues long. Germline lookup yields CDR1 SEHNR and CDR2 FQNEAQ (reference sequence). In DNA, the CDR3 is TGTGCCAGCAGCTCACAGGGGGCTCACGAGCAGTACCTC. This codes for CASSSQGAHEQYL.

In this sample, this clonotype turned up many times. J is TRBJ1-3 and V is TRBV7-8; 8 nucleotides line up with TRBD1. Trimming cost V 1 base and J 0 bases; bases outside gene matches: 11. This CDR3 is 19 amino acids long. In germline, CDR1 is SGHVS, CDR2 FQNEAQ. CDR3 DNA: TGTGCCAGCAGCTTAGTTGGGGTTCAGGGGGCTACCTCTGGAAACACCATATATTTT. It codes for CASSLVGVQGATSGNTIYF.

There are many counts of this clonotype. The rearrangement joins TRBV5-1 to TRBJ1-1; no reliable D call. V lost 0 bases and J lost 5, with 14 bases in between. This CDR3 has 15 residues. The germline CDR1 and CDR2 sequences are SGHRS and YFSETQ. CDR3 nucleotides: TGCGCCAGCAGCTTGGTGGGGTCCGAGGGTACTGAAGCTTTCTTT. It is translated as CASSLVGSEGTEAFF.

This clonotype showed up many times. The J gene is TRBJ2-2, the V gene TRBV11-1; D is tentatively TRBD1 or TRBD2 (5 bases each). The germline V gene encodes CDR1 SGHAT and CDR2 FQDESV (reference sequence). The CDR3 consists of 17 residues. V was clipped by 2 bases and J by 5 bases, with 18 bases between them. CDR3 sequence (DNA): TGTGCCAGCAGCTTAAATTCGCAACGGGGACGGACCGGGGAGCTGTTTTTT. Translating gives CASSLNSQRGRTGELFF.

With regard to this clonotype: A much larger clone lies one base from this, so it may be a read error. The CDR3 DNA reads TGTGCCAGCACGCGGGACAGAGTTATCTATGGCTACGCCTTC. This encodes CASTRDRVIYGYAF. The rearrangement links TRBV7-9 to TRBJ1-2, with TRBD1 identical over 7 bases. The CDR3 covers 14 residues. The germline V gene encodes CDR1 SEHNR and CDR2 FQNEAQ (reference sequence).

This clonotype was found many times. The gene calls are TRBV19 and TRBJ2-1; D remains unclear. CDR1 LNHDA and CDR2 SQIVND come from the germline V gene (reference sequence). This CDR3 region has 13 residues. The ends were cut back, 2 bases at V and 6 bases at J, with 8 bases in the middle. The CDR3 DNA reads as TGTGCCAGTAGTATAACAGCCCCCAATGAGCAGTTCTTC. This sequence encodes CASSITAPNEQFF.

This clonotype was picked up many times. The J gene is TRBJ2-3, the V gene TRBV3-1, with 8 nucleotides matching TRBD2. Trimming took 4 bases from V and 7 from J; bases not matched to a gene: 13. Germline lookup yields CDR1 LGHDT and CDR2 YNNKEL (reference sequence). The CDR3 is 16 amino acids. As DNA, the CDR3 is TGTGCCAGCAGCCCCTTTGTGGCAGCGGGGGTGTATACGCAGTATTTT. It yields the protein CASSPFVAAGVYTQYF.

This clonotype was seen ten or more times. The J gene is TRBJ2-2, the V gene TRBV6-5, with D unresolved. CDR3 size: 13 residues. Between the trimmed V and J ends, which lost 2 bases and 7 bases, there was a span of 8 bases. Germline V CDR1 and CDR2: MNHEY, SVGAGI. CDR3: CASSYTKNGELFF. CDR3 bases: TGTGCCAGCAGTTACACGAAGAACGGGGAGCTGTTTTTT.

At least ten counts were recorded for this clonotype. It is likely a read error, because the conserved phenylalanine at the end of the CDR3 is missing. V and J are TRBV5-6 and TRBJ2-7; D possibly corresponds to TRBD1 (6 bases). The length of the CDR3 is 14 residues. Germline V gene lookup returns CDR1 SGHDT and CDR2 YYEEEE. Between the trimmed V and J ends, which lost 3 bases and 0 bases, there was a span of 10 bases. In nucleotides, the CDR3 is TGTGCCAGCAGCTCCAGGGGACGCTCCTACGAGCAGTACCTC. Translation gives CASSSRGRSYEQYL.

The chain combines TRBV12-3 or TRBV12-4 with TRBJ2-7; D is unresolved. This CDR3 has 13 residues. V lost 5 bases and J lost 2, with 10 bases in between. In nucleotides, the CDR3 is TGTGCCAGCAGTACCAATCTTGCCTACGAGCAGTACTTC. The encoded protein is CASSTNLAYEQYF.

Many counts were recorded for this clonotype. The J gene is TRBJ1-1, the V gene TRBV19; TRBD1 aligns across 7 bases. Germline V CDR1 and CDR2: LNHDA, SQIVND (reference sequence). V trimming: 5 bases; J trimming: 1 base; junction bases outside the gene matches: 4. The CDR3 has 14 residues. The CDR3: CASSHRGPNTEAFF. CDR3 sequence (DNA): TGTGCCAGTAGTCACAGGGGACCGAACACTGAAGCTTTCTTT.

This clonotype was found many times. V gene TRBV20-1 combines with J gene TRBJ1-4, with 9 bases identical to TRBD1. The CDR3 spans 15 residues. V lost 3 bases and J lost 7; bases outside the gene matches: 9. Germline V gene sequence: CDR1 DFQATT, CDR2 SNEGSKA (reference sequence). CDR3 sequence (DNA): TGCAGTGCTAGGGTACCGGGACAGGGTGGTGAAAAACTGTTTTTT. Its translation is CSARVPGQGGEKLFF.

The rearrangement links TRBV29-1 to TRBJ2-1; D may match TRBD1 or TRBD2 (6 bases each). Germline V gene sequence: CDR1 SQVTM, CDR2 ANQGSEA. The germline V and J ends were trimmed by 3 bases and 9 bases, with 15 bases remaining between them. The CDR3 contains 13 residues. The CDR3 coding sequence is TGCAGCGTTGACCTCGGGGGCGCGGCTGAGCAGTTCTTC. Translated, it gives CSVDLGGAAEQFF.

As regards this clonotype: In this CDR3 the conserved last residue, phenylalanine or tryptophan, is missing, so a read error is likely. The DNA is omitted, as the CDR3 cannot be located on it reliably, and the CDR3 follows TCRdb's listing. The chain couples TRBV3-2 to TRBJ2-7; the listed D gene, TRBD1, was not tested against the DNA. TRBV3-2 is recorded as a pseudogene. The CDR3 is 11 residues long, counting both termini. The CDR3 sequence: CASSQTGGGTS.

This clonotype was recorded many times. In DNA, the CDR3 is TGTGCCAGTACTTCCACGGTCGGATCAGAGACTCAGAACACCGGGGAGCTGTTTTTT. It specifies CASTSTVGSETQNTGELFF. This chain uses TRBV19 with TRBJ2-2; D ambiguous. V was pared by 7 bases and J by 1 base, with 25 bases between. Germline V gene sequence: CDR1 LNHDA, CDR2 SQIVND (reference sequence). CDR3 length equals 19 residues.

In its sample, this clonotype was seen a few times. The rearrangement links TRBV5-4 to TRBJ1-2; no definite D call. CDR1 and CDR2 from the germline V gene are SGHNT and YYREEE (reference sequence). Trimming took 9 bases from V and 0 from J, leaving 12 bases between them. The CDR3 is 13 residues long. The CDR3 reads CATDSQTNYGYTF. The CDR3 DNA reads TGTGCCACCGATTCTCAAACTAACTATGGCTACACCTTC.

This clonotype was counted many times. The rearrangement joins TRBV12-3 or TRBV12-4 to TRBJ2-3; TRBD2 aligns across 15 bases. The CDR3 covers 16 residues. The trim removed 5 bases at V and 8 bases at J, leaving 8 bases unmatched. CDR3 coding DNA: TGTGCCAGCAGTGCCCTCGGACTAGCGGGGGGGGGTACGCAGTATTTT. It specifies CASSALGLAGGGTQYF.